This TCR beta chain was identified during a study of shared clonotypes between healthy human individuals (dated by TCRdb to 2019 to 2021). In terms of the full investigation: A couple of women and three men aged 18 to 49 years were included in the cohort. For each donor, CD4 naive and CD4 memory were each run on three plates, CD8 naive on two plates, and CD8 memory on one plate. To estimate repertoire size and how much clonotype sharing occurs between individuals, the study deeply sequenced the blood TCR repertoires of several healthy adults. To increase sequencing depth and limit assay-specific biases, TCR repertoire library preparation and sequencing were carried out by different laboratories using diverse techniques. Per donor, leukapheresis produced somewhere between about 0.94 and 9.5 billion PBMCs. Study-wide conclusions, independent of this receptor: The genetic and exposure-history diversity represented was limited by the small number of donors. Higher generation probabilities were observed for clonotypes shared by all four sorted-subset donors than for non-shared clonotypes. Sampling was limited to blood, and TCR repertoires in tissue likely differ from TCR repertoires in blood. Naive subsets generally had larger estimated clonotype richness than memory subsets did. Rarefaction of sorted-subset datasets indicated incomplete sequencing despite the large sequencing depth. Pairwise subsampling led to the expectation that sequencing depth would affect the degree of clonotype sharing among donors. Around 5% of naive CD4, 3.5% of naive CD8, approximately 2% of memory CD4, and roughly 0.4% of memory CD8 clonotypes were shared across several donors.

Points on this clone: The antigen it recognizes is unknown. The sample holds no much larger clone one base away, and base qualities are not on file.

Healthy HIV-negative adults with no recently reported acute infections or vaccinations were included as donors. Only Caucasian adults living in Nashville, Tennessee, USA were represented among the donors. Magnetic negative selection was used to enrich CD4+ T cells, after which naive cells were positively selected on CD45RA and the negative fraction became the memory subset. Blood was collected by leukapheresis, and PBMCs were isolated by Ficoll-Histopaque density gradient centrifugation and then cryopreserved in liquid nitrogen vapor phase. Analytical flow cytometry was used to check the purity and quantity of each magnetically sorted T cell population. From each sorted fraction, genomic DNA was isolated and quantified by UV absorbance on a Nanodrop 2000c. Using the deep immunoSEQ assay, TCR CDR3 regions were amplified from genomic DNA by multiplex PCR. Extracted genomic DNA from each cell subset was distributed evenly across all wells of several immunoSEQ 96-well plates, and each plate was treated as a replicate. For sorted subsets, each replicate PCR was loaded with roughly 190 ng genomic DNA, equivalent to 32,000 or so T cell genomes. Purified libraries were measured with a Qubit 3.0 fluorometer, size-checked on a Bioanalyzer 2100, and measured again with the KAPA Library Quantification kit. Every immunoSEQ 96-well plate was sequenced on a separate single-read 150-cycle Illumina NextSeq 550 flow cell. In the authors' own workflow: The immunoSEQ output contained only junctional sequences without quality scores, so filtering could not match that applied to full-length reads. Sequences were annotated with PyIR, a Python wrapper for IgBLAST v1.9, and V/J genes and CDR3 were assigned using IMGT germline references. Any read was removed if the V/J assignment was weak (E-value above 1e-6), the CDR3 was missing, or the read contained stop codons, out-of-frame junctions, or ambiguous translated residues. V3J clonotypes were defined as sequences sharing the same inferred V gene, J gene, and CDR3 amino acid sequence. To compute the percentage overlap between repertoires, the number of shared unique clonotypes was divided by the size of the smaller repertoire. RTK rarefaction, the Chao1 estimator, and Recon v2.1 estimates of unobserved clonotypes were used to assess repertoire richness. Generation probabilities for all TCRbeta clonotypes obtained by the gDNA method from a few donors were computed using OLGA. The table was pulled from immuneACCESS by TCRdb, which kept in-frame rearrangements only. Such tables lose some clones; where checked, under half of the loss comes from unresolved V genes, and the rest has no known cause. The V and J calls and the clone size are those of that table, but D and trimming were determined from the DNA. The sample has some 2,400,000 clones on record, approximately 94% of them singletons. 0.13% of the sample is taken by the ten largest.

Trimmed from V: 5 bases; trimmed from J: 2 bases; junction bases lacking a gene match: 5. The CDR3 covers 14 residues, taking in both the cysteine and the phenylalanine. Only CDR3 DNA remains: 42 bases, in frame from the first base. CDR1 and CDR2 were assigned from the germline V gene as MGHDK and SYGVNS. This sequence was found in a man aged 18 to 30 in good health. The receptor chain draws on TRBV25-1 and TRBJ1-1; TRBD1 matches 7 bases in the middle. Source material: naive CD4+ T cells sorted from blood. The cell subset or site label here, explained by the study, means: CD45RA+ positively selected. For the CDR3, the sequence is CASSKGAGNTEAFF. The DNA reads as follows: TGTGCCAGCAGTAAGGGGGCGGGAAACACTGAAGCTTTCTTT.